Presented here are 23 T cell receptor beta chains from one specimen sequenced in a study of blood T cell repertoires in COVID-19. Measured with immunoSEQ multiplex PCR; TCRdb has only the in-frame clones, and not every one. The data contain about 150,000 clones, around 80% of them singletons. What was sequenced was PBMCs or T cells enriched from blood (not recorded which). The source is a man aged 50-60 years who had recovered from COVID-19.

The chain couples TRBV6-2 or TRBV6-3 to TRBJ1-1, with D possibly TRBD1 on 5 matching bases. Germline V lookup: CDR1 MNHEY, CDR2 SVGEGT. The CDR3 covers 16 residues. Trimming cost V 2 bases and J 0 bases, with 13 bases left between them. The DNA for the CDR3 is TGTGCCAGCAGTTACGTTCCAGGGTGGTTGAACACTGAAGCTTTCTTT. Translating it yields CASSYVPGWLNTEAFF.

V usage is TRBV3-1 (or the pseudogene TRBV3-2) and J usage is TRBJ1-2, with D maybe TRBD1 (6 bases). CDR3 length: 13 amino acids. Germline-derived CDR1 and CDR2 are LGHDT and YNNKEL (reference sequence). Between the trimmed V and J ends, which lost 2 bases and 8 bases, there was a span of 12 bases. The CDR3 coding sequence is TGTGCCAGCAGCCAAACAGGGTCTTACGGCTACACCTTC. As protein: CASSQTGSYGYTF.

The chain couples TRBV3-1 (or the pseudogene TRBV3-2) to TRBJ1-5; D unresolved. This CDR3 is 15 amino acids long. V was shortened by 1 base and J by 7 bases, with 14 bases between the two germline ends. From germline, CDR1 is LGHDT and CDR2 YNNKEL (reference sequence). The CDR3 loop reads CASSQGDEANQPQHF. As DNA, the CDR3 is TGTGCCAGCAGCCAAGGAGATGAGGCGAACCAGCCCCAGCATTTT.

The CDR3 DNA reads as TGTGCCTATACGGAAGGGGGTGTTAACTATGGCTACACCTTC. Residues: CAYTEGGVNYGYTF. The rearrangement joins TRBV13 to TRBJ1-2; a weak D match, TRBD1 (6 bases). The CDR3 is 14 residues long. V lost 11 bases to trimming and J lost 1 base, with 17 bases between them. The germline V gene encodes CDR1 PRHDT and CDR2 FYEKMQ (reference sequence).

The chain employs TRBV18 and TRBJ2-1; 13 bases match TRBD2. The germline V gene has CDR1 KGHSH and CDR2 LQKENI. Trimming at V came to 5 bases and at J to 7 bases, leaving 5 bases not matched to a gene. CDR3 length: 15 residues. The CDR3 loop reads CASSTRTSGGNEQFF. The CDR3 coding sequence is TGTGCCAGCTCAACCCGGACTAGCGGGGGTAATGAGCAGTTCTTC.

This chain joins TRBV7-9 and TRBJ1-4; a weak D match, TRBD1 (6 bases). CDR1 SEHNR and CDR2 FQNEAQ come from the germline V gene (reference sequence). V was trimmed by 3 bases and J by 5 bases, leaving 13 bases between them. CDR3 length: 15 residues. As DNA, the CDR3 is TGTGCCAGCAGCTTTCGGGACACTCTAAATGAAAAACTGTTTTTT. Its translation is CASSFRDTLNEKLFF.

The gene calls are TRBV2 and TRBJ2-6, with D possibly matching TRBD2 (6 bases). Trimming took off 0 bases at V and 0 bases at J, with 6 bases between the two ends. The CDR3 sequence is 16 residues long. Per the germline V gene, CDR1 is SNHLY and CDR2 is FYNNEI. For the CDR3, the DNA is TGTGCCAGCAGTGAAGCGGGAGGCTCTGGGGCCAACGTCCTGACTTTC. Amino acids: CASSEAGGSGANVLTF. The entire variable domain, with the rest obtained from reference TRBV2 and TRBJ2-6, is as follows: EPEVTQTPSHQVTQMGQEVILRCVPISNHLYFYWYRQILGQKVEFLVSFYNNEISEKSEIFDDQFSVERPDGSNFTLKIRSTKLEDSAMYFCASSEAGGSGANVLTFGAGSRLTVL.

This sequence joins TRBV30 and TRBJ2-7, with TRBD1 matching 10 bases. Germline V lookup: CDR1 GTSNPN, CDR2 SVGIG (reference sequence). The V gene end was trimmed by 2 bases and the J gene end by 3 bases; junction bases not matched to a gene: 4. This CDR3 is built from 14 residues. CDR3 in amino acids: CAWSLGTGDYEQYF. The CDR3 nucleotides read TGTGCCTGGAGTCTGGGGACAGGGGACTACGAGCAGTACTTC.

This clone has a single count. V is TRBV6-6 and J is TRBJ1-3; a weak D match, TRBD1 (5 bases). Germline-derived CDR1 and CDR2 are MNHNY and SVGAGI (reference sequence). This CDR3 spans 13 amino acids. The germline V and J ends were trimmed by 10 bases and 0 bases, with 10 bases remaining between them. The CDR3 DNA follows: TGTGCCACCGGACAAAACTCTGGAAACACCATATATTTT. Translating gives CATGQNSGNTIYF.

This clone was picked up a small number of times. The rearrangement joins TRBV3-1 (or the pseudogene TRBV3-2) to TRBJ1-2, with D maybe TRBD1 (6 bases). V was pared by 5 bases and J by 3 bases, with 19 bases between. Per the germline V gene, CDR1 is LGHDT and CDR2 is YNNKEL (reference sequence). This CDR3 has 16 amino acids. The CDR3 spells CASSSPGGNKYYGYTF. CDR3 nucleotides: TGTGCCAGCAGCTCACCTGGGGGCAATAAGTACTATGGCTACACCTTC.

This clone was observed a single time. The chain combines TRBV30 with TRBJ2-1; the D gene is possibly TRBD2 (5 bases). The germline V and J ends were trimmed by 2 bases and 7 bases, with 6 bases remaining between them. CDR1 is GTSNPN, CDR2 SVGIG, per germline (reference sequence). The CDR3 consists of 11 residues. The chain's CDR3 is CAWSPGNEQFF. The CDR3 coding sequence is TGTGCCTGGAGTCCGGGGAATGAGCAGTTCTTC.

The V gene is TRBV5-1, the J gene TRBJ1-2; 8 bases map to TRBD1. The CDR3 has 14 residues. The germline V gene encodes CDR1 SGHRS and CDR2 YFSETQ. The V segment lost 3 bases and the J segment 8 bases; nucleotides outside the gene matches: 9. In nucleotides, the CDR3 is TGCGCCAGCAGCTGGAACGACAGGGGCAGGGGCTACACCTTC. Translated: CASSWNDRGRGYTF. Looking up the rest from reference TRBV5-1 and TRBJ1-2 gives the full variable domain: KAGVTQTPRYLIKTRGQQVTLSCSPISGHRSVSWYQQTPGQGLQFLFEYFSETQRNKGNFPGRFSGRQFSNSRSEMNVSTLELGDSALYLCASSWNDRGRGYTFGSGTRLTVV.

The genes are TRBV5-6 and TRBJ1-2, with a weak D call TRBD1 (6 bases). The germline CDR1 and CDR2 sequences are SGHDT and YYEEEE. The CDR3 is 13 amino acids. The germline V and J ends were trimmed by 7 bases and 3 bases, with 13 bases remaining between them. CDR3 protein: CASGVGGDYGYTF. CDR3 DNA: TGTGCCAGCGGGGTAGGGGGTGACTATGGCTACACCTTC. Full variable domain (remainder filled in from reference TRBV5-6 and TRBJ1-2): DAGVTQSPTHLIKTRGQQVTLRCSPKSGHDTVSWYQQALGQGPQFIFQYYEEEERQRGNFPDRFSGHQFPNYSSELNVNALLLGDSALYLCASGVGGDYGYTFGSGTRLTVV.

The genes are TRBV7-8 and TRBJ2-7; 10 bases are a match to TRBD2. V was clipped by 4 bases and J by 10 bases; unmatched bases: 10. The CDR3 loop spans 14 amino acids. Germline lookup yields CDR1 SGHVS and CDR2 FQNEAQ. For the CDR3, the DNA is TGTGCCAGCAGCTCCCCTAATAGCGGGGGGCGTCAGTACTTC. Encoded protein: CASSSPNSGGRQYF.

The V gene is TRBV3-1 (or the pseudogene TRBV3-2), the J gene TRBJ2-7; 7 bases align to TRBD1. From germline, CDR1 is LGHDT and CDR2 YNNKEL (reference sequence). The CDR3 covers 15 residues. V trimming: 4 bases; J trimming: 3 bases; junction bases outside the gene matches: 9. CDR3 protein: CASSPGTVRSYEQYF. The CDR3 nucleotides are TGTGCCAGCAGCCCGGGGACAGTCAGAAGCTACGAGCAGTACTTC.

This clone was recorded only once. As DNA, the CDR3 is TGCAGCGTACCCGGGACAGGGGCTGGATTCTATGGCTACACCTTC. Its protein is CSVPGTGAGFYGYTF. The V gene is TRBV29-1, the J gene TRBJ1-2; 10 bases map to TRBD1. V lost 6 bases to trimming and J lost 4 bases; unmatched junction nucleotides: 11. Germline V lookup: CDR1 SQVTM, CDR2 ANQGSEA. This CDR3 region has 15 residues. The variable domain in full, with the rest retrieved from reference TRBV29-1 and TRBJ1-2, is SAVISQKPSRDICQRGTSLTIQCQVDSQVTMMFWYRQQPGQSLTLIATANQGSEATYESGFVIDKFPISRPNLTFSTLTVSNMSPEDSSIYLCSVPGTGAGFYGYTFGSGTRLTVV.

The chain employs TRBV7-9 and TRBJ1-2; D is uncertain. The germline V gene has CDR1 SEHNR and CDR2 FQNEAQ (reference sequence). V was trimmed by 3 bases and J by 5 bases, leaving 4 bases between them. The CDR3 length is 11 residues. The CDR3 is CASSFSYGYTF. The DNA for the CDR3 is TGTGCCAGCAGCTTTTCATATGGCTACACCTTC.

This rearrangement joins TRBV3-1 (or the pseudogene TRBV3-2) to TRBJ1-3; TRBD1 matches at 7 bases. The CDR3 covers 18 residues. Looked up from germline, CDR1 is LGHDT and CDR2 is YNNKEL (reference sequence). J was trimmed by 4 bases and V by 3 bases; bases with no gene match: 15. The chain's CDR3 is CASSHTPRQGGPGNTIYF. CDR3 in DNA: TGTGCCAGCAGCCACACCCCCAGACAGGGTGGTCCGGGAAACACCATATATTTT.

The genes are TRBV2 and TRBJ2-3, with 12 bases identical to TRBD2. Trimming took 2 bases from V and 6 from J; bases not matched to a gene: 3. This CDR3 spans 15 amino acids. Germline V lookup: CDR1 SNHLY, CDR2 FYNNEI. CDR3 amino acids: CASSELAGGADTQYF. In DNA form, the CDR3 reads TGTGCCAGCAGTGAACTAGCGGGGGGGGCCGATACGCAGTATTTT.

The chain joins TRBV9 to TRBJ2-1; TRBD2 agrees at 8 bases. This CDR3 has 13 residues. V shed 2 bases and J 12 bases; nucleotides not matched to a gene: 7. From germline, CDR1 is SGDLS and CDR2 YYNGEE. As DNA, the CDR3 is TGTGCCAGCAGCGTTATCGCGGGGGGTTTGCAGTTCTTC. This encodes CASSVIAGGLQFF. The full variable domain, with the rest looked up from reference TRBV9 and TRBJ2-1, is DSGVTQTPKHLITATGQRVTLRCSPRSGDLSVYWYQQSLDQGLQFLIQYYNGEERAKGNILERFSAQQFPDLHSELNLSSLELGDSALYFCASSVIAGGLQFFGPGTRLTVL.

The chain is built from TRBV5-1 and TRBJ2-7, with 8 nucleotides matching TRBD2. Germline values: CDR1 SGHRS, CDR2 YFSETQ. V lost 4 bases, J lost 5 bases, and 11 bases stayed unmatched. CDR3 length: 15 amino acids. This CDR3 is CASSIRAGDGNEQYF. In DNA form, the CDR3 reads TGCGCCAGCAGCATTAGAGCGGGGGATGGGAACGAGCAGTACTTC.

The chain has TRBV5-6 and TRBJ1-1; TRBD1 aligns across 8 bases. The germline V gene encodes CDR1 SGHDT and CDR2 YYEEEE. CDR3 length: 15 amino acids. V trimming: 2 bases; J trimming: 6 bases; junction bases outside the gene matches: 9. The CDR3 sequence: CASSFRTGRRSEAFF. The CDR3 DNA sequence: TGTGCCAGCAGCTTTCGGACAGGGAGAAGGTCTGAAGCTTTCTTT. The full variable domain, with the rest looked up from reference TRBV5-6 and TRBJ1-1, is DAGVTQSPTHLIKTRGQQVTLRCSPKSGHDTVSWYQQALGQGPQFIFQYYEEEERQRGNFPDRFSGHQFPNYSSELNVNALLLGDSALYLCASSFRTGRRSEAFFGQGTRLTVV.

The chain carries TRBV2 and TRBJ1-1; D call uncertain. CDR3 length equals 15 residues. Trimming removed 0 bases at V and 4 bases at J, with 12 bases between. The germline V gene has CDR1 SNHLY and CDR2 FYNNEI. The CDR3 protein is CASSEAPGIGTEAFF. In DNA form, the CDR3 reads TGTGCCAGCAGTGAAGCCCCGGGTATCGGCACTGAAGCTTTCTTT. Filled out from reference TRBV2 and TRBJ1-1, the complete variable domain reads EPEVTQTPSHQVTQMGQEVILRCVPISNHLYFYWYRQILGQKVEFLVSFYNNEISEKSEIFDDQFSVERPDGSNFTLKIRSTKLEDSAMYFCASSEAPGIGTEAFFGQGTRLTVV.